This TCR beta chain was found in a study of T cell responses to AZD1222 COVID-19 vaccine. Points on this clone: Its specificity is unknown.

V was trimmed by 5 bases and J by 1 base, leaving 14 bases between them. Germline loops: CDR1 MNHNY, CDR2 SVGAGI (reference sequence). The CDR3 is 16 residues long. The study's findings and limits: Regions left unmutated in variants are reportedly the target of nearly half of spike-specific TCRs.

Assay used: immunoSEQ multiplex PCR; TCRdb lists only in-frame clones, some missing. This sample carries 65,000 to 70,000 clones, about four fifths of them seen once, and the ten largest clones take about 12%. The TCR was taken from an adult in good health. The sample in question was peripheral blood, obtained on day 0 of AZD1222 vaccination. This chain uses TRBV6-6 with TRBJ2-2, with D tentatively TRBD2 (6 bases). The CDR3 is CASSTYSGMNTGELFF. CDR3 coding DNA: TGTGCCAGCAGTACTTATAGCGGAATGAACACCGGGGAGCTGTTTTTT.